Shown below are 19 T cell receptor beta chains from a single sample sequenced in a study of shared clonotypes between healthy human individuals. Assay used: immunoSEQ multiplex PCR; TCRdb lists only in-frame clones, some missing. The data show 400,000 to 500,000 clones, less than 80% seen once. The sequencing input was PBMCs. The receptors originated from a woman in her thirties or forties in good health. Some clones in this sample may be carry-over from other donors' samples.

V gene TRBV5-1 combines with J gene TRBJ2-3, with D perhaps TRBD2 (6 bases). Germline V CDR1 and CDR2: SGHRS, YFSETQ. The V gene lost 3 bases and the J gene lost 0 bases, with 11 bases spanning the gap. The CDR3 covers 15 residues. The CDR3 DNA follows: TGCGCCAGCAGCTCGGGGGTTAGTAGCACAGATACGCAGTATTTT. This encodes CASSSGVSSTDTQYF.

The chain links TRBV5-1 to TRBJ2-6; D is perhaps TRBD1 (6 bases). This CDR3 has 16 residues. CDR1 is SGHRS and CDR2 is YFSETQ in the germline V gene. V dropped 6 bases and J dropped 1 base, with 14 bases sitting between them. CDR3 DNA: TGCGCCAGCACCTGGGGGCCAGAGTCTGGGGCCAACGTCCTGACTTTC. Amino acid sequence: CASTWGPESGANVLTF.

The chain employs TRBV28 and TRBJ2-4; D gene ambiguous. The CDR3 loop spans 14 amino acids. CDR1 is MDHEN and CDR2 is SYDVKM in the germline V gene. V was clipped by 8 bases and J by 2 bases, with 13 bases between them. CDR3 sequence: CASAAGFSKNIQYF. The CDR3 DNA is TGTGCCAGCGCGGCTGGTTTTTCCAAAAACATTCAGTACTTC. The complete variable domain, with remaining parts taken from reference TRBV28 and TRBJ2-4, reads DVKVTQSSRYLVKRTGEKVFLECVQDMDHENMFWYRQDPGLGLRLIYFSYDVKMKEKGDIPEGYSVSREKKERFSLILESASTNQTSMYLCASAAGFSKNIQYFGAGTRLSVL.

The genes are TRBV14 and TRBJ2-5; 9 bases are shared with TRBD2. V was pared by 4 bases and J by 4 bases, with 7 bases of the junction left unmatched. Germline V lookup: CDR1 SGHDN, CDR2 FVKESK. CDR3 size: 15 residues. CDR3 region: CASSPSIAGVETQYF. The CDR3 DNA follows: TGTGCCAGCAGCCCTTCAATAGCGGGAGTAGAGACCCAGTACTTC.

The chain couples TRBV7-2 to TRBJ2-7; 9 bases align to TRBD2. Unmatched junction bases numbered 5, after V lost 0 bases and J lost 2 bases. Germline CDR1 reads SGHTA; CDR2 reads FQGNSA. CDR3 length: 16 amino acids. CDR3 bases: TGTGCCAGCAGCTTAGCGGGCGGGAGGGCTACCTACGAGCAGTACTTC. Translated, it gives CASSLAGGRATYEQYF.

The V gene is TRBV29-1, the J gene TRBJ2-1, with 12 positions matching TRBD2. The CDR3 consists of 14 residues. The V gene end was trimmed by 3 bases and the J gene end by 9 bases; junction bases not matched to a gene: 6. The germline V gene has CDR1 SQVTM and CDR2 ANQGSEA. The CDR3 DNA reads TGCAGCGTTGAGGGGACTAGCGGGTTGGGTGAGCAGTTCTTC. This encodes CSVEGTSGLGEQFF.

This clone was recorded at least ten times. This chain uses TRBV4-3 with TRBJ2-1; TRBD2 matches 10 bases. The CDR3 length is 15 residues. Trimming removed 3 bases from V and 9 bases from J; junction bases left unmatched: 8. Per the germline V gene, CDR1 is LGHNA and CDR2 is YSLEER. The CDR3 bases are TGCGCCAGCAGCCACGTCCTGGCTAGCGGGGGTGAGCAGTTCTTC. It specifies CASSHVLASGGEQFF.

The chain employs TRBV9 and TRBJ2-3, with TRBD2 identical over 7 bases. The J segment lost 2 bases and the V segment lost 0 bases, leaving 6 bases of the junction unmatched. The CDR3 is made up of 16 amino acids. Germline assignment: CDR1 SGDLS and CDR2 YYNGEE. CDR3 DNA sequence: TGTGCCAGCAGCGTAGGTCGGGGAGGGACCACAGATACGCAGTATTTT. This translates into CASSVGRGGTTDTQYF. The full variable domain, its missing parts supplied by reference TRBV9 and TRBJ2-3, is DSGVTQTPKHLITATGQRVTLRCSPRSGDLSVYWYQQSLDQGLQFLIQYYNGEERAKGNILERFSAQQFPDLHSELNLSSLELGDSALYFCASSVGRGGTTDTQYFGPGTRLTVL.

The V gene is TRBV28, the J gene TRBJ2-5, with 7 nucleotides matching TRBD1. CDR1 and CDR2 (germline): MDHEN, SYDVKM. Unmatched junction bases numbered 9, after V lost 6 bases and J lost 5 bases. The CDR3 sequence is 14 residues long. Here the CDR3 reads CASRDNRGRETQYF. The CDR3 region has the DNA TGTGCCAGCAGGGACAACAGGGGCCGGGAGACCCAGTACTTC. The complete variable domain, with remaining parts taken from reference TRBV28 and TRBJ2-5, reads DVKVTQSSRYLVKRTGEKVFLECVQDMDHENMFWYRQDPGLGLRLIYFSYDVKMKEKGDIPEGYSVSREKKERFSLILESASTNQTSMYLCASRDNRGRETQYFGPGTRLLVL.

CDR3 DNA: TGTGCCAGCAGTCCCCGCCTTCGACAGGGACCGAACACCGGGGAGCTGTTTTTT. Translation: CASSPRLRQGPNTGELFF. V and J are TRBV27 and TRBJ2-2; TRBD1 matches at 7 bases. With V trimmed by 5 bases and J by 0 bases, 12 bases remained unmatched. The CDR3 contains 18 residues. Looked up from germline, CDR1 is MNHEY and CDR2 is SMNVEV (reference sequence).

J is TRBJ2-7 and V is TRBV23-1; the match to TRBD1 covers 7 bases. TRBV23-1 is given ORF status, its function remaining uncertain. Unmatched junction bases numbered 6, after V lost 1 base and J lost 3 bases. The CDR3 consists of 15 residues. The CDR3 is CASSQWRTGLYEQYF. CDR3 in DNA: TGCGCCAGCAGTCAATGGCGGACAGGACTCTACGAGCAGTACTTC.

This clone has just a few counts. The gene calls are TRBV5-6 and TRBJ1-2; 8 positions match TRBD1. The germline CDR1 and CDR2 sequences are SGHDT and YYEEEE. The length of the CDR3 is 13 residues. The V gene end was trimmed by 2 bases and the J gene end by 6 bases; junction bases not matched to a gene: 3. The CDR3 region has the DNA TGTGCCAGCAGCTTCGTGACAGGGGATGGCTACACCTTC. The encoded protein is CASSFVTGDGYTF.

J is TRBJ1-2 and V is TRBV5-4; D is possibly TRBD1 (5 bases). CDR3 length: 15 residues. Germline V CDR1 and CDR2: SGHNT, YYREEE (reference sequence). V lost 0 bases and J lost 4, with 13 bases in between. The CDR3 loop reads CASSLGSGRSYGYTF. The CDR3 DNA sequence: TGTGCCAGCAGCTTGGGGTCAGGGCGGTCCTATGGCTACACCTTC. Variable domain in full (rest from reference TRBV5-4 and TRBJ1-2): ETGVTQSPTHLIKTRGQQVTLRCSSQSGHNTVSWYQQALGQGPQFIFQYYREEENGRGNFPPRFSGLQFPNYSSELNVNALELDDSALYLCASSLGSGRSYGYTFGSGTRLTVV.

The J gene is TRBJ2-7, the V gene TRBV29-1, with no clear D. Germline CDR1 and CDR2: SQVTM and ANQGSEA. The CDR3 is made up of 14 amino acids. Between the trimmed V and J ends, which lost 4 bases and 0 bases, there was a span of 13 bases. CDR3 nucleotides: TGCAGCGTTGTGGTCTTCTCGAGCTCCTACGAGCAGTACTTC. Translating it yields CSVVVFSSSYEQYF.

This sequence joins TRBV7-3 and TRBJ1-2, with 9 bases fitting TRBD1. V shed 6 bases and J 7 bases; nucleotides not matched to a gene: 12. The CDR3 loop spans 15 amino acids. The V gene's germline CDR1 is SGHTA and CDR2 FQGTGA. The CDR3 sequence is CASSDPGTGSSGYTF. CDR3 bases: TGTGCCAGCAGTGACCCCGGGACAGGGTCGAGTGGCTACACCTTC. The variable domain in full, completed from reference TRBV7-3 and TRBJ1-2, reads GAGVSQTPSNKVTEKGKYVELRCDPISGHTALYWYRQSLGQGPEFLIYFQGTGAADDSGLPNDRFFAVRPEGSVSTLKIQRTERGDSAVYLCASSDPGTGSSGYTFGSGTRLTVV.

CDR3 sequence reads: CASSEGGTTTQFF. CDR3 nucleotides: TGTGCCAGCAGTGAAGGGGGGACTACGACGCAGTTCTTC. The chain combines TRBV25-1 with TRBJ2-1; TRBD2 agrees at 7 bases. From germline, CDR1 is MGHDK and CDR2 SYGVNS. The length of the CDR3 is 13 residues. Trimming took 2 bases from V and 12 from J; bases not matched to a gene: 7.

In its sample, this clone was seen once. This chain connects TRBV7-3 to TRBJ1-5; D is undetermined. CDR3 length: 13 residues. The V end was cut by 2 bases, the J end by 5 bases, with 7 bases between. Germline-derived CDR1 and CDR2 are SGHTA and FQGTGA. CDR3 sequence: CASSLGPDQPQHF. The DNA of the CDR3 is TGTGCCAGCAGCTTAGGACCAGATCAGCCCCAGCATTTT.

The sample holds one count of this clone. CDR3 bases: TGTGCCAGCAGCGCCGGGACAGCCTACGAGCAGTACTTC. Translation gives CASSAGTAYEQYF. The genes are TRBV9 and TRBJ2-5, with 7 bases aligning to TRBD1. The closer fit of TRBJ2-7 to the DNA end suggests the J call may be wrong. Germline V gene sequence: CDR1 SGDLS, CDR2 YYNGEE. The CDR3 runs 13 residues.

The V call is TRBV7-6, the J call TRBJ2-6, with D uncertain. Trimming removed 2 bases from V and 1 base from J, with 6 bases in between. Germline-derived CDR1 and CDR2 are SGHVS and FNYEAQ. The CDR3 runs to 15 residues. The CDR3 DNA reads TGTGCCAGCAGCTTAAACCCTTCTGGGGCCAACGTCCTGACTTTC. It specifies CASSLNPSGANVLTF.